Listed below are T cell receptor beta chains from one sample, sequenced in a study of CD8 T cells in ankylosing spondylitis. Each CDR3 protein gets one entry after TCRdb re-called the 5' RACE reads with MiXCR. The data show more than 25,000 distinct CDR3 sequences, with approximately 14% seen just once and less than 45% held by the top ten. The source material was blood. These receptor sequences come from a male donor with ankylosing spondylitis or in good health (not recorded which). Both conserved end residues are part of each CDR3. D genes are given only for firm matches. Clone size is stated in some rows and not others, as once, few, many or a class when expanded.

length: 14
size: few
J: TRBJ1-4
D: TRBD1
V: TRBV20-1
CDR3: CSARKQGAREKLFF
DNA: TGCAGTGCTAGAAAACAGGGGGCTAGGGAAAAACTGTTTTTT

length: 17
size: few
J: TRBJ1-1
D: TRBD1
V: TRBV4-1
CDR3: CASSHSTGGNLNTEAFF
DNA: TGCGCCAGCAGCCACTCGACAGGGGGCAACCTGAACACTGAAGCTTTCTTT

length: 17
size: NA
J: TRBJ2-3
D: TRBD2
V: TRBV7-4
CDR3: CASSPDEREEGTDTQYF
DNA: TGTGCCAGCAGCCCGGACGAGCGGGAGGAGGGGACAGATACGCAGTATTTT

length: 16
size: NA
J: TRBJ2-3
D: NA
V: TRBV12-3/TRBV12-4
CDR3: CASSLVFGESTDTQYF
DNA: TGTGCCAGCAGTTTAGTTTTCGGGGAGAGCACAGATACGCAGTATTTT

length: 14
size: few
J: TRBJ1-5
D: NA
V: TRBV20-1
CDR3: CSARDGGRGQPQHF
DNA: TGCAGTGCTAGAGACGGGGGGCGAGGTCAGCCCCAGCATTTT

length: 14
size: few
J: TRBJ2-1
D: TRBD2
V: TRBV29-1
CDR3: CSVEAGTSVNEQFF
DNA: TGCAGCGTTGAAGCCGGGACTAGCGTCAATGAGCAGTTCTTC

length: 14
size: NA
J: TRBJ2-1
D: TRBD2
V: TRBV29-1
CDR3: CSVDTSGRQNEQFF
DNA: TGCAGCGTTGATACTAGCGGGAGGCAAAATGAGCAGTTCTTC

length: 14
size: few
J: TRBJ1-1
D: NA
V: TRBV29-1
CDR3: CSVLGISLNTEAFF
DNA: TGCAGCGTCCTTGGGATTTCCTTGAACACTGAAGCTTTCTTT

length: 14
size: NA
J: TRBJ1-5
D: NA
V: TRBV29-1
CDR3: CSVRDGETNQPQHF
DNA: TGCAGCGTGCGTGATGGGGAGACCAATCAGCCCCAGCATTTT

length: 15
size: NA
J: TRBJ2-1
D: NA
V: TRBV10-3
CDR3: CAISEKATTYNEQFF
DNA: TGTGCCATCAGTGAAAAAGCGACTACCTACAATGAGCAGTTCTTC

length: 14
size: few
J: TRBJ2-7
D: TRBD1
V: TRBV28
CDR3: CASMGTGGLREQYF
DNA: TGTGCCAGCATGGGGACAGGGGGCTTGAGAGAGCAGTACTTC

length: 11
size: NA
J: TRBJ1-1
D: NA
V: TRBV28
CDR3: CATDLNTEAFF
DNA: TGTGCCACCGATTTGAACACTGAAGCTTTCTTT

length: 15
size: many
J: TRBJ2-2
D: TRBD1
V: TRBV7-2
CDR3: CASSLVQGASGELFF
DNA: TGTGCCAGCAGCTTAGTACAGGGGGCAAGCGGGGAGCTGTTTTTT

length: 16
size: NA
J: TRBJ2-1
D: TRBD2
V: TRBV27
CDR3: CASSLWGGYSYNEQFF
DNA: TGTGCCAGCAGTTTATGGGGGGGATACTCCTACAATGAGCAGTTCTTC

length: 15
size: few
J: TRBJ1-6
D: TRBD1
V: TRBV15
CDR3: CATSTWTGRNSPLHF
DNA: TGTGCCACCAGCACCTGGACAGGAAGGAATTCACCCCTCCACTTT

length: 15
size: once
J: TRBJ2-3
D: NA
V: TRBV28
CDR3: CASSPPAGNTDTQYF
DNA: TGTGCCAGCAGTCCCCCGGCGGGAAACACAGATACGCAGTATTTT

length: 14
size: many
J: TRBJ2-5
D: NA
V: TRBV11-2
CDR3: CASSFSTGRETQYF
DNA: TGTGCCAGCAGTTTTTCGACTGGTAGGGAGACCCAGTACTTC

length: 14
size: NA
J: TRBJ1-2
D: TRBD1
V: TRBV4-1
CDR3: CASSQGQGHYGYTF
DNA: TGCGCCAGCAGCCAAGGACAGGGGCACTATGGCTACACCTTC

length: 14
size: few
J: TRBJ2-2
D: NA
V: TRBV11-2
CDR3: CASSPGLSAGELFF
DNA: TGTGCCAGCAGCCCCGGGCTTTCGGCCGGGGAGCTGTTTTTT

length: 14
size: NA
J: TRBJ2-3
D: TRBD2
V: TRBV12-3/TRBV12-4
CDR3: CASSRLAQTDTQYF
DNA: TGTGCCAGCAGTCGACTAGCCCAAACAGATACGCAGTATTTT

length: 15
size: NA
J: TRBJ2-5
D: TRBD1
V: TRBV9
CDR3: CASSPGQGEGETQYF
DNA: TGTGCCAGCAGCCCCGGACAGGGAGAAGGAGAGACCCAGTACTTC

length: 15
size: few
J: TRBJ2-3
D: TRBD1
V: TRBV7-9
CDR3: CASSPGTAMADTQYF
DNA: TGTGCCAGCAGTCCCGGGACAGCTATGGCAGATACGCAGTATTTT

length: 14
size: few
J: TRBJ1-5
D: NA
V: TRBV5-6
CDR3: CASSWGSRGWPQHF
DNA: TGTGCCAGCAGCTGGGGATCCCGGGGGTGGCCCCAGCATTTT

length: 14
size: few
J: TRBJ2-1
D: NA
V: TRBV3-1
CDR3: CASSQDLASDEQFF
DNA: TGTGCCAGCAGCCAAGATCTGGCTAGCGACGAGCAGTTCTTC

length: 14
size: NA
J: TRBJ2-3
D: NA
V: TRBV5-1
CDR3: CASSLFSAADTQYF
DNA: TGCGCCAGCAGCTTGTTCTCGGCCGCAGATACGCAGTATTTT

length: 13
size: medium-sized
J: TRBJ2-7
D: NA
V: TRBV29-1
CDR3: CSVGGSRSYEQYF
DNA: TGCAGCGTTGGTGGCAGTCGCTCCTACGAGCAGTACTTC

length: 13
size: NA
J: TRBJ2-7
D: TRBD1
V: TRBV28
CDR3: CASRDRGPYEQYF
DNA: TGTGCCAGCAGGGACAGGGGACCTTACGAGCAGTACTTC

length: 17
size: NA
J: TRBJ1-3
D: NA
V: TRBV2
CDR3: CASSETLSPGSRNTIYF
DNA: TGTGCCAGCAGTGAAACACTAAGCCCAGGGAGCAGAAACACCATATATTTT